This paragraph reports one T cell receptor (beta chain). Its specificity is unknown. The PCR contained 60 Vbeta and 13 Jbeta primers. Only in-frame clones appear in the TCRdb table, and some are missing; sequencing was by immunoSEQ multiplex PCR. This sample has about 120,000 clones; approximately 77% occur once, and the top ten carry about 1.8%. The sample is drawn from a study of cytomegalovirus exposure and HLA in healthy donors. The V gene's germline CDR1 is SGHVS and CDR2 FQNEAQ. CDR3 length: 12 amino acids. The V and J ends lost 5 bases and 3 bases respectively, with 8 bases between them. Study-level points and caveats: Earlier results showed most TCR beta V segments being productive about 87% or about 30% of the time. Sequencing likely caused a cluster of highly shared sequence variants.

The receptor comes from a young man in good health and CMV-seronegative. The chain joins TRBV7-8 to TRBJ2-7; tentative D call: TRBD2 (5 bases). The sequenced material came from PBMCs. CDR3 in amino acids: CASSPGGYEQYF. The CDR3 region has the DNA TGTGCCAGCAGCCCCGGAGGCTACGAGCAGTACTTC.